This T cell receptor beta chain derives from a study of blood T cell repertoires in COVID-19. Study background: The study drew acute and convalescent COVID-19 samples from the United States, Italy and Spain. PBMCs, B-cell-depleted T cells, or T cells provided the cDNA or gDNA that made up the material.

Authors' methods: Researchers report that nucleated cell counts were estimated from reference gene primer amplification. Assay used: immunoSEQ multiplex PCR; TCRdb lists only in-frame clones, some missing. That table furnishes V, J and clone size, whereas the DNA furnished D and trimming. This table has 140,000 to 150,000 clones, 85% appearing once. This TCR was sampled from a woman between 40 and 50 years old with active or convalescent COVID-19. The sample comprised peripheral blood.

The CDR3 nucleotides are TGTGCCAGCAGCTTGACACAGAATGGCTACGAGCAGTACTTC. Translated, it gives CASSLTQNGYEQYF. This rearrangement joins TRBV7-9 to TRBJ2-7; no reliable D call. With 3 bases removed from V and 3 bases from J, the gap between germline ends came to 12 bases. This CDR3 is 14 amino acids long. Per the germline V gene, CDR1 is SEHNR and CDR2 is FQNEAQ (reference sequence).